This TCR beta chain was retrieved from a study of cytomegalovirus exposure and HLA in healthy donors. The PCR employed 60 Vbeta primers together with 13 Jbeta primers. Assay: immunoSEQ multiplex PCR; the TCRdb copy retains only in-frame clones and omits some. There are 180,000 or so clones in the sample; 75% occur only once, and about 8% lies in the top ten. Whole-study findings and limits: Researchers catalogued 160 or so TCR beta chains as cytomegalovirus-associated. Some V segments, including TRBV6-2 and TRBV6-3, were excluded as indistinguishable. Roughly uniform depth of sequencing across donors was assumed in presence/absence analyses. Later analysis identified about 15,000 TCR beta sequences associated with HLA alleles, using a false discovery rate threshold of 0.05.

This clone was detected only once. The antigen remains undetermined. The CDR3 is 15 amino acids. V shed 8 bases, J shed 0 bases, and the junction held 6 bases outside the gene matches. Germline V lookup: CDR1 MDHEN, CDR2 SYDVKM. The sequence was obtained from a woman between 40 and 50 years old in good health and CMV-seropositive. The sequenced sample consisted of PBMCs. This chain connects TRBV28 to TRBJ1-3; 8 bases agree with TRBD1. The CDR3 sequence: CASANRGDSGNTIYF. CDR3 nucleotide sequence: TGTGCCAGCGCGAACAGGGGGGACTCTGGAAACACCATATATTTT.